This paragraph covers one TCR beta chain sequence. The antigen remains undetermined. The sample belongs to a study of CD8+CD57+ T cells in acquired aplastic anemia. Study-wide context: Isolated CD4+ and CD8+ cells, once sorted, yielded DNA averaging 3.2 ug. General study points: Patients and controls shared 25 to 30 CD8+ CDR3 sequences, which appeared highly expressed in patients and within their immunodominant clones.

The TCR beta profiling, which covered VDJ combination and CDR3 sequence, was carried out using genomic DNA as the template. MiXCR was run by TCRdb on the reads, yielding one entry per CDR3 protein. The table has about 290,000 distinct CDR3 sequences, approximately 58% seen once. Patients selected for sequencing had displayed CD8+CD57+ cell expansion by flow cytometry. Everyone among the patients had severe acquired aplastic anemia. Trimming pared 4 bases from V and 6 bases from J, leaving 10 bases between. The CDR3 is 11 residues long. The germline V gene has CDR1 SQVTM and CDR2 ANQGSEA. This receptor was taken from a human donor with aplastic anemia. The sample consisted of sorted CD4+, CD8+, or CD8+CD57+ T cells (not recorded which) from PBMCs. The chain links TRBV29-1 to TRBJ2-7; D call uncertain. The CDR3 DNA reads TGCAGCGTTGTTAAAGGGTCCGAGCAGTACTTC. Residues: CSVVKGSEQYF.